Presented here are 32 T cell receptor beta chains from one specimen sequenced in a study of CD8+ T cells in alopecia areata. RNA extraction was followed by reverse transcription into cDNA, which acted as the sequencing template. Only in-frame clones appear in the TCRdb table, and some are missing; sequencing was by immunoSEQ multiplex PCR. The sample records about 210,000 clones, 50% to 75% being singletons. The treatment denotes: oral pan-JAK inhibitor, 5-10 mg twice daily. The sample consisted of CD4+ T cells sorted from blood, taken at week 4, from a patient treated with tofacitinib. These TCRs come from a human donor with alopecia areata.

The chain carries TRBV6-5 and TRBJ1-1, with D possibly TRBD1 on 5 matching bases. Germline lookup yields CDR1 MNHEY and CDR2 SVGAGI. Between the trimmed V and J ends, which lost 7 bases and 2 bases, there was a span of 17 bases. The CDR3 extends over 15 amino acids. The CDR3 region is CASNSPSDSNTEAFF. The CDR3 region has the DNA TGTGCCAGCAACTCACCCTCCGACAGTAACACTGAAGCTTTCTTT.

Details on this clone: Sequence at one end of the junction differs from germline and may be a read error. V is TRBV19 and J is TRBJ1-6; 7 bases are shared with TRBD1. From germline, CDR1 is LNHDA and CDR2 SQIVND (reference sequence). This CDR3 is 14 amino acids long. The CDR3 sequence: CASSRQGDNSPLHF. DNA of the CDR3: TGCGCCAGTAGCCGACAGGGAGATAATTCACCCCTCCACTTT.

The gene calls are TRBV7-2 and TRBJ1-2, with 9 bases lining up with TRBD1. The CDR3 has 13 amino acids. The J segment lost 7 bases and the V segment lost 5 bases, leaving 5 bases of the junction unmatched. CDR1 is SGHTA, CDR2 FQGNSA, per germline. The CDR3 sequence: CASSPDRGAGYTF. CDR3 DNA sequence: TGTGCCAGCAGCCCAGACAGGGGGGCTGGCTACACCTTC.

This clone showed up just a few times. V is TRBV9 and J is TRBJ2-6; D is unresolved. CDR1 and CDR2 from the germline V gene are SGDLS and YYNGEE. The CDR3 contains 16 residues. Trimming stripped 4 bases from V and 2 bases from J, with 13 bases between. CDR3 DNA sequence: TGTGCCAGCAGCCAAACCACCAGGCCTGGGGCCAACGTCCTGACTTTC. This sequence encodes CASSQTTRPGANVLTF.

The CDR3 region is CASSLPGRSQETQYF. CDR3 DNA: TGTGCCAGCTCACTCCCGGGACGGAGTCAAGAGACCCAGTACTTC. The chain has TRBV18 and TRBJ2-5; D possibly matches TRBD1 or TRBD2 (5 bases each). CDR3 length: 15 amino acids. Germline V gives CDR1 KGHSH, CDR2 LQKENI. With 4 bases removed from V and 2 bases from J, the gap between germline ends came to 14 bases.

The rearrangement joins TRBV6-5 to TRBJ2-7; 9 bases are a match to TRBD1. The CDR3 has 15 amino acids. The germline CDR1 and CDR2 sequences are MNHEY and SVGAGI. V was pared by 6 bases and J by 2 bases, with 8 bases of the junction left unmatched. The CDR3 sequence: CASRVLDRGTYEQYF. The CDR3 nucleotides are TGTGCCAGCAGGGTTCTGGACAGGGGTACCTACGAGCAGTACTTC.

This clone was observed a few times. The chain uses TRBV19 and TRBJ2-3; 8 positions match TRBD1. CDR1 LNHDA and CDR2 SQIVND come from the germline V gene (reference sequence). The CDR3 extends over 15 amino acids. V lost 4 bases, J lost 3 bases, and 6 bases stayed unmatched. CDR3 DNA sequence: TGTGCCAGTAGTAGCCAGGGGGCGCGGACAGATACGCAGTATTTT. Amino acids: CASSSQGARTDTQYF. The variable domain in full, with the rest retrieved from reference TRBV19 and TRBJ2-3, is DGGITQSPKYLFRKEGQNVTLSCEQNLNHDAMYWYRQDPGQGLRLIYYSQIVNDFQKGDIAEGYSVSREKKESFPLTVTSAQKNPTAFYLCASSSQGARTDTQYFGPGTRLTVL.

The rearrangement links TRBV29-1 to TRBJ1-2; a possible D gene is TRBD1 (5 bases). Germline CDR1 SQVTM, CDR2 ANQGSEA. This CDR3 is built from 15 residues. V gave up 4 bases and J gave up 3 bases, with 18 bases separating them. This CDR3 is CSVVSLAGGYYGYTF. Here the CDR3 DNA reads TGCAGCGTTGTCTCCCTGGCGGGGGGATACTATGGCTACACCTTC.

The chain joins TRBV27 to TRBJ1-6; tentatively, D is TRBD1 (6 bases). V lost 5 bases and J 14 bases, leaving 13 bases between the germline ends. This CDR3 has 12 amino acids. CDR1 and CDR2 (germline): MNHEY, SMNVEV (reference sequence). CDR3 region: CASSPLQGTLHF. CDR3 sequence (DNA): TGTGCCAGCAGTCCATTACAGGGTACCCTCCACTTT.

The count of this clone is one. This sequence joins TRBV11-3 and TRBJ2-5; TRBD2 matches at 8 bases. The V and J ends lost 4 bases and 4 bases, in that order; junction bases with no gene match: 14. The CDR3 consists of 17 residues. Germline V lookup: CDR1 SGHNT, CDR2 YENEEA. In DNA form, the CDR3 reads TGTGCCAGCAGCTATGGACTGCTCGGGGGGGGTCGAGAGACCCAGTACTTC. Translating gives CASSYGLLGGGRETQYF.

This clone was seen a few times. The chain recombines TRBV5-4 with TRBJ2-3; TRBD2 is a possible D gene (5 bases). This CDR3 has 15 residues. Germline lookup yields CDR1 SGHNT and CDR2 YYREEE (reference sequence). The V end lost 2 bases, the J end lost 0 bases, and 10 bases lay between the germline ends. CDR3 nucleotide sequence: TGTGCCAGCAGCTTCAGCGGATTAAGCACAGATACGCAGTATTTT. This sequence encodes CASSFSGLSTDTQYF.

This clone occurred a few times. DNA for the CDR3: TGCAGCGCCCGAGGGCAGGGGCTAGAGCAGTTCTTC. The encoded protein is CSARGQGLEQFF. The V gene is TRBV29-1, the J gene TRBJ2-1; TRBD1 is a possible D gene (6 bases). The CDR3 covers 12 residues. CDR1 and CDR2 from the germline V gene are SQVTM and ANQGSEA. V was cut by 7 bases and J by 10 bases, with 17 bases left in between.

This clone was recorded only once. The V gene is TRBV7-2, the J gene TRBJ2-1, with 8 nucleotides matching TRBD2. CDR1 and CDR2 (germline): SGHTA, FQGNSA. The junction had 1 base not matched to a gene; V was cut back by 0 bases and J by 0 bases. CDR3 length: 16 residues. CDR3 in amino acids: CASSLAGTSSYNEQFF. The CDR3 bases are TGTGCCAGCAGCTTAGCGGGGACTAGCTCCTACAATGAGCAGTTCTTC.

This sequence joins TRBV19 and TRBJ1-1, with a possible D match to TRBD1 (5 bases). From germline, CDR1 is LNHDA and CDR2 SQIVND (reference sequence). The V gene lost 9 bases and the J gene lost 11 bases, with 13 bases spanning the gap. There are 10 residues in the CDR3. The CDR3 region is CASPGPWAFF. In DNA form, the CDR3 reads TGTGCCAGCCCGGGACCTTGGGCTTTCTTT.

The chain combines TRBV7-8 with TRBJ2-2; 13 positions agree with TRBD2. The CDR3 is 15 amino acids. The V and J ends lost 5 bases and 6 bases, in that order; junction bases with no gene match: 3. Germline V gene sequence: CDR1 SGHVS, CDR2 FQNEAQ. The CDR3, as DNA: TGTGCCAGCAGCCGGGGACTAGCGGGGTCCGGGGAGCTGTTTTTT. Translated, it gives CASSRGLAGSGELFF.

This rearrangement joins TRBV30 to TRBJ1-5; perhaps TRBD1 as D (5 bases). The germline gives CDR1 GTSNPN, CDR2 SVGIG (reference sequence). The CDR3 covers 13 residues. Trimming cost V 5 bases and J 4 bases, with 12 bases left between them. The CDR3 nucleotides are TGTGCCTGGCCTCCGGGACCTAATCAGCCCCAGCATTTT. Amino acids: CAWPPGPNQPQHF.

This chain links TRBV29-1 with TRBJ2-2; unclear D gene. The CDR3 length is 11 residues. Germline values: CDR1 SQVTM, CDR2 ANQGSEA. V dropped 6 bases and J dropped 7 bases, with 9 bases sitting between them. CDR3 DNA: TGCAGCGTCCGGATCAACGGGGAGCTGTTTTTT. Residues: CSVRINGELFF.

This clone was counted a few times. J is TRBJ1-5 and V is TRBV6-5; TRBD1 agrees at 7 bases. V gave up 5 bases and J gave up 9 bases; unmatched junction bases: 7. This CDR3 spans 13 amino acids. Germline CDR1 reads MNHEY; CDR2 reads SVGAGI. The CDR3 DNA reads TGTGCCAGCAGTCTCGTTAAGGGGGCGCCCCAGCATTTT. The encoded protein is CASSLVKGAPQHF.

This clone came up once. The chain is built from TRBV15 and TRBJ1-6; D remains unclear. Trimming took off 1 base at V and 8 bases at J, with 6 bases between the two ends. Looked up from germline, CDR1 is LNHNV and CDR2 is YYDKDF (reference sequence). CDR3 length: 13 amino acids. CDR3 loop: CATSRVRDSPLHF. The CDR3 DNA reads TGTGCCACCAGCAGAGTGAGGGATTCACCCCTCCACTTT.

V usage is TRBV29-1 and J usage is TRBJ1-1, with D uncertain. The V gene lost 7 bases and the J gene lost 0 bases, with 15 bases spanning the gap. The CDR3 sequence is 14 residues long. CDR1 is SQVTM and CDR2 is ANQGSEA in the germline V gene. CDR3 bases: TGCAGCGCCCGAGAGGCGGTCTTGAACACTGAAGCTTTCTTT. This sequence encodes CSAREAVLNTEAFF.

The rearrangement uses TRBV11-1 and TRBJ1-1, with unresolved D. The CDR3 consists of 14 residues. CDR1 SGHAT and CDR2 FQDESV come from the germline V gene (reference sequence). The V end lost 2 bases, the J end lost 0 bases, and 7 bases lay between the germline ends. The CDR3 nucleotides read TGTGCCAGCAGCTTATTGACGGTGAACACTGAAGCTTTCTTT. Translated, it gives CASSLLTVNTEAFF.

This clone was observed a handful of times. The chain carries TRBV30 and TRBJ1-1; 7 bases line up with TRBD1. The trim removed 1 base at V and 4 bases at J, leaving 6 bases unmatched. Germline V gene sequence: CDR1 GTSNPN, CDR2 SVGIG (reference sequence). The CDR3 spans 14 residues. The CDR3 sequence is CAWSDQQGFTEAFF. The DNA for the CDR3 is TGTGCCTGGAGTGATCAACAGGGGTTCACTGAAGCTTTCTTT.

Points on this clone: Compared with germline, one end of the junction differs, possibly owing to a read error. CDR3 DNA: TGTGCCAGCAGCCAGGGGGGAGGAGATTTT. It encodes CASSQGGGDF. This rearrangement joins TRBV7-9 to TRBJ2-3; D possibly corresponds to TRBD1 (7 bases). CDR1 and CDR2 from the germline V gene are SEHNR and FQNEAQ (reference sequence). The CDR3 runs to 10 residues.

This clone has just a few counts. The V gene is TRBV6-1, the J gene TRBJ1-6; unclear D gene. The CDR3 consists of 14 residues. The germline gives CDR1 MNHNS, CDR2 SASEGT. Between the trimmed V and J ends, which lost 7 bases and 9 bases, there was a span of 16 bases. CDR3 coding DNA: TGTGCCAGCACCAAGGCCCCAAAGGGTTCACCCCTCCACTTT. As protein: CASTKAPKGSPLHF.

This chain links TRBV29-1 with TRBJ2-1, with a possible D match to TRBD1 (5 bases). The V and J ends lost 7 bases and 7 bases respectively, with 14 bases between them. Germline CDR1 and CDR2: SQVTM and ANQGSEA. The CDR3 runs to 12 residues. The DNA of the CDR3 is TGCAGCGCAGTCAGGGATTTGAATGAGCAGTTCTTC. It yields the protein CSAVRDLNEQFF.

This clone was counted a few times. V usage is TRBV5-6 and J usage is TRBJ2-7; unclear D gene. V was shortened by 3 bases and J by 4 bases, with 14 bases between the two germline ends. CDR3 length equals 14 residues. Looked up from germline, CDR1 is SGHDT and CDR2 is YYEEEE. The CDR3 sequence is CASSSITPQYEQYF. The CDR3 nucleotides read TGTGCCAGCAGCTCGATAACCCCCCAGTACGAGCAGTACTTC.

The genes are TRBV29-1 and TRBJ2-6; D remains ambiguous. The CDR3 sequence is 14 residues long. V was cut by 4 bases and J by 2 bases, with 9 bases left in between. Germline-derived CDR1 and CDR2 are SQVTM and ANQGSEA. The CDR3 DNA reads as TGCAGCGTTGGTGGTCGGCCTGGGGCCAACGTCCTGACTTTC. Protein sequence: CSVGGRPGANVLTF.

V is TRBV23-1 and J is TRBJ2-3; TRBD2 aligns across 9 bases. TRBV23-1 is noted as an ORF with a role that remains uncertain. The J segment lost 6 bases and the V segment lost 3 bases, leaving 7 bases of the junction unmatched. This CDR3 contains 15 residues. The DNA of the CDR3 is TGCGCCAGCAGTCATGAGCGGGGGGACGGGGATACGCAGTATTTT. This translates into CASSHERGDGDTQYF.

By share, this clone counts as medium-sized. The V call is TRBV7-9, the J call TRBJ1-1; D remains ambiguous. Between the trimmed V and J ends, which lost 4 bases and 0 bases, there was a span of 6 bases. This CDR3 region has 13 residues. Germline CDR1 reads SEHNR; CDR2 reads FQNEAQ (reference sequence). The CDR3 DNA reads as TGTGCCAGCAGCTCACAGCTGAACACTGAAGCTTTCTTT. Protein product: CASSSQLNTEAFF.

This clone was observed a handful of times. This chain uses TRBV5-1 with TRBJ1-1, with D perhaps TRBD1 (5 bases). CDR3 size: 14 residues. V gave up 4 bases and J gave up 6 bases, with 16 bases separating them. The germline V gene has CDR1 SGHRS and CDR2 YFSETQ. CDR3 sequence reads: CASSDTGATSEAFF. In DNA form, the CDR3 reads TGCGCCAGCAGCGATACCGGGGCAACTTCTGAAGCTTTCTTT.

V is TRBV11-2 and J is TRBJ2-4, with D perhaps matching TRBD2 (5 bases). Trimming took off 3 bases at V and 8 bases at J, with 11 bases between the two ends. This CDR3 spans 13 amino acids. Germline V gene sequence: CDR1 SGHAT, CDR2 FQNNGV. This CDR3 is CASSFPGSDIQYF. The CDR3 nucleotides read TGTGCCAGCAGCTTCCCGGGGTCAGACATTCAGTACTTC.

The V and J genes are TRBV4-3 and TRBJ1-1, with 7 positions matching TRBD1. This CDR3 region has 14 residues. V shed 0 bases and J 4 bases; nucleotides not matched to a gene: 2. Per the germline V gene, CDR1 is LGHNA and CDR2 is YSLEER. For the CDR3, the DNA is TGCGCCAGCAGCCAAGATTGGGACAGCACTGAAGCTTTCTTT. Its protein is CASSQDWDSTEAFF.